The 5 T cell receptor beta chains listed next were all sequenced from one sample in a study of beta chain features in type 1 diabetes (dated by TCRdb to 2017 to 2018). Points the paper makes about the study in general: Type 1 diabetes patients showed a moderate but significant shortening of TCRB CDR3 length in all four CD4+ subsets.

Their cognate antigens are unknown. Library prep was done by the immunoSEQ multiplex PCR assay. The High Capacity cDNA Reverse Transcription Kit was used to reverse transcribe all of the isolated RNA, meaning that expressed TCRB transcripts were what got sequenced. In its TCRdb copy, this immuneACCESS table keeps in-frame sequences only and misses some clones. Where compared with another copy, unresolved V genes explain less than half of these, and the others have no known cause. This sample has approximately 46,000 clones in its table, and about 48% of those were observed once. The top ten constitute around 0.13% of the sample. The source material was stem cell memory CD4+ T cells from blood. What the cell subset or site label conveys for this sample: stem cell-like memory CD4+ T cells. The receptors come from a man aged 25-45 years with type 1 diabetes.

CDR3 protein: CASSTYPNTGELFF. CDR3 DNA: TGTGCCAGCAGCACATACCCGAACACCGGGGAGCTGTTTTTT. The chain couples TRBV7-2 to TRBJ2-2; D gene uncertain. CDR1 and CDR2 from the germline V gene are SGHTA and FQGNSA. Between the trimmed V and J ends, which lost 5 bases and 0 bases, there was a span of 7 bases. The length of the CDR3 is 14 residues.

This clone was seen only a few times. The V call is TRBV6-5, the J call TRBJ1-1; 7 bases agree with TRBD1. This CDR3 is 14 amino acids long. V was pared by 8 bases and J by 5 bases, with 11 bases of the junction left unmatched. Germline-derived CDR1 and CDR2 are MNHEY and SVGAGI. The CDR3 coding sequence is TGTGCCAGCCGTTTCGGGAGGGGGCGGACTGAAGCTTTCTTT. This codes for CASRFGRGRTEAFF.

This clone was seen a few times. J is TRBJ2-7 and V is TRBV28, with D maybe TRBD1 (5 bases). The CDR3 runs to 12 residues. The V gene's germline CDR1 is MDHEN and CDR2 SYDVKM. V shed 4 bases and J shed 3 bases, with 7 bases lying between them. The CDR3 loop is CASSSGNYEQYF. Written as DNA, the CDR3 is TGTGCCAGCAGTTCAGGGAACTACGAGCAGTACTTC.

This clone came up a few times. This rearrangement joins TRBV7-3 to TRBJ2-1; D ambiguous. The ends were cut back, 2 bases at V and 0 bases at J, with 8 bases in the middle. Germline lookup yields CDR1 SGHTA and CDR2 FQGTGA. CDR3 length: 15 amino acids. The CDR3 DNA sequence: TGTGCCAGCAGCTTAGGGCCAAGCTCCTACAATGAGCAGTTCTTC. Translating it yields CASSLGPSSYNEQFF.

The CDR3 loop is CASSPPDRGRGYGYTF. DNA of the CDR3: TGTGCCAGCAGCCCCCCCGACAGGGGGCGCGGCTATGGCTACACCTTC. The gene calls are TRBV7-3 and TRBJ1-2; 10 bases are shared with TRBD1. This CDR3 has 16 amino acids. J lost 4 bases, V lost 5 bases, and 10 bases had no gene match. From germline, CDR1 is SGHTA and CDR2 FQGTGA.